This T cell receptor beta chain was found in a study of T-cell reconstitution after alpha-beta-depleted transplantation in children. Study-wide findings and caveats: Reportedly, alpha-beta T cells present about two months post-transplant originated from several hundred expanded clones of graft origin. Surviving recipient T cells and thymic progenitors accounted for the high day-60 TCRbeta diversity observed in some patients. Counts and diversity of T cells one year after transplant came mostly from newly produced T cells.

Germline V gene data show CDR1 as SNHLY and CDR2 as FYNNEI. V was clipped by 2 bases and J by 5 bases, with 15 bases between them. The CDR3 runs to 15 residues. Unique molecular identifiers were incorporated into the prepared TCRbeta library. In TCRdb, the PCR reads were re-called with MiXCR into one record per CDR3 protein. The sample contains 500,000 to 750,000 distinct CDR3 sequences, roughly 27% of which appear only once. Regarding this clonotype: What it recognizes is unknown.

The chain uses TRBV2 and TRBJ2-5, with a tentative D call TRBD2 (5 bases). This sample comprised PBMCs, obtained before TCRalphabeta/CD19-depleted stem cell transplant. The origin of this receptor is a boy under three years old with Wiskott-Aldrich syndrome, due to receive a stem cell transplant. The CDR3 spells CASSESPHPGETQYF. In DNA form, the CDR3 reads TGTGCCAGCAGTGAAAGCCCTCATCCGGGGGAGACCCAGTACTTC.